This record looks at one T cell receptor beta chain sequence and its context. The sample comes from a study of T cell changes during pregnancy in multiple sclerosis. TCRdb keeps only in-frame clones here, not all; method: immunoSEQ multiplex PCR. The profile covers about 17,000 clones, with roughly 90% appearing a single time and approximately 12% taken by the ten largest. Trimming cost V 0 bases and J 8 bases, with 11 bases left between them. CDR1 and CDR2 (germline): LGHNT, FRNRAP. The CDR3 totals 14 residues. The material sequenced was CD8+ T cells from peripheral blood mononuclear cells, taken after pregnancy. The clonotype was recovered from a female donor in good health, enrolled as a control in a pregnancy study. The V gene is TRBV12-5, the J gene TRBJ2-1; weak D call: TRBD1 (5 bases). CDR3 residues: CASGLVGRADEQFF. In nucleotides, the CDR3 is TGTGCTAGTGGTTTGGTAGGCAGGGCTGATGAGCAGTTCTTC.